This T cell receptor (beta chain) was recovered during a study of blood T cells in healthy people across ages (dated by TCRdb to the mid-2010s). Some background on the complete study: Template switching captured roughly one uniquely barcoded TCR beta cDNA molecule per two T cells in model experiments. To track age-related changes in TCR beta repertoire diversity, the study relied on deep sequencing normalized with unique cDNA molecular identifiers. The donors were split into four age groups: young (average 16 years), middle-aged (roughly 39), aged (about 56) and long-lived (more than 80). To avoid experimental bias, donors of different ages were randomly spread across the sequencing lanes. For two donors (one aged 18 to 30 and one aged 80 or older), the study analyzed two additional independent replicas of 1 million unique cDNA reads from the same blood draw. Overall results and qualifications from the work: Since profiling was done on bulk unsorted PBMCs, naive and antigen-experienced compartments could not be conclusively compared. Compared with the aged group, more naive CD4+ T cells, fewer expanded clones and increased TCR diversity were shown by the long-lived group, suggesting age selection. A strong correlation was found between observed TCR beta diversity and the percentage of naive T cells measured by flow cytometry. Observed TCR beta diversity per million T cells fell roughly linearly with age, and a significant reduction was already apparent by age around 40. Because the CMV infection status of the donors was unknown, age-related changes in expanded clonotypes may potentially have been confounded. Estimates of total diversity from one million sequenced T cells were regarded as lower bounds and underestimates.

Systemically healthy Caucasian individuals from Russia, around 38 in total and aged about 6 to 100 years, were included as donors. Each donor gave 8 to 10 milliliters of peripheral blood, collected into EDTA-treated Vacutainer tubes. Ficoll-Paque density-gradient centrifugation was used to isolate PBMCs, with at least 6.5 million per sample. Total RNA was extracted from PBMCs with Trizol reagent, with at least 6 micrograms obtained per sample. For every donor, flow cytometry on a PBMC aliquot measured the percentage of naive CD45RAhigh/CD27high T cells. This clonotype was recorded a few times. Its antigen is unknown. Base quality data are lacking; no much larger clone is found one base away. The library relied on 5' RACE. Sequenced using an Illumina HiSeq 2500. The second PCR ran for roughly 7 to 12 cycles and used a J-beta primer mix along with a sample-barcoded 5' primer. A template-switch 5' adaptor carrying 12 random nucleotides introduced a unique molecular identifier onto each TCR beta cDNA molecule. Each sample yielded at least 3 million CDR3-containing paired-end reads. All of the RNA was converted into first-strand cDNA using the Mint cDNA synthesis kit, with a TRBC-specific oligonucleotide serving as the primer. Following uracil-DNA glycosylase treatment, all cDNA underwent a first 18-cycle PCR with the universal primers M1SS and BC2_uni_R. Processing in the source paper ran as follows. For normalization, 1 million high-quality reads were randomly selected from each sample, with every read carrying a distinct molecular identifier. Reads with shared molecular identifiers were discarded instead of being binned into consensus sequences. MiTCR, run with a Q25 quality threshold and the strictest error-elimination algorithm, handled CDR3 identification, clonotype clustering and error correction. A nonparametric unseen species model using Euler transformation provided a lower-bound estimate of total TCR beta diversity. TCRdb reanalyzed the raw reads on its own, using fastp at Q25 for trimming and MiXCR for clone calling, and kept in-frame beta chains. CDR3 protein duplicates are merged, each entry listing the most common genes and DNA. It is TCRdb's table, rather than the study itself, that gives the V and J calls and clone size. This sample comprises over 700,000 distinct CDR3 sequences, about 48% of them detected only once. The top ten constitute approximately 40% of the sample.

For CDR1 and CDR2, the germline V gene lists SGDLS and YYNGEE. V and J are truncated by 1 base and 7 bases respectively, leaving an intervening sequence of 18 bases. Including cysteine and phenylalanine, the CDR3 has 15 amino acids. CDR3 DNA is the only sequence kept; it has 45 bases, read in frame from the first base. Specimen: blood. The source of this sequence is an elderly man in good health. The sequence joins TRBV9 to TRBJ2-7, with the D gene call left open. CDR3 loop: CASSVNPSSVREQYF. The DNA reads TGTGCCAGCAGCGTAAACCCCTCGTCGGTGCGTGAGCAGTACTTC.